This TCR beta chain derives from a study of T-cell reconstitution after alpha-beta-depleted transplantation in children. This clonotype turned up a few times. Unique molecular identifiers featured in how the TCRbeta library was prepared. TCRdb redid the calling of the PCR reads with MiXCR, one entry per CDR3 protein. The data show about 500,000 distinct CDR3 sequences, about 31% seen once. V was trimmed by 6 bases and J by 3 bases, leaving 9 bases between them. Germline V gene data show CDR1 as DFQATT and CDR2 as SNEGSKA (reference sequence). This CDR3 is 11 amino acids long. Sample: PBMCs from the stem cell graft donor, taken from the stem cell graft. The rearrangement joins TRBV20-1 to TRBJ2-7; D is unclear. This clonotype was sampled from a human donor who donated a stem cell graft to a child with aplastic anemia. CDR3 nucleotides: TGCAGTGCCACCTACAACTACGAGCAGTACTTC. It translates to CSATYNYEQYF.